The present T cell receptor (beta chain) was sequenced within a study of T cell changes during pregnancy in multiple sclerosis. Here immunoSEQ multiplex PCR was the method, and the copy in TCRdb shows in-frame clones only, minus some. The sample shows over 85,000 clones, less than 95% of them seen only once. Germline V lookup: CDR1 MNHEY, CDR2 SMNVEV (reference sequence). Trimming at V came to 4 bases and at J to 4 bases, leaving 8 bases not matched to a gene. The CDR3 runs 16 residues. The V and J genes are TRBV27 and TRBJ2-1; 9 nucleotides agree with TRBD2. The sequenced sample was peripheral blood, obtained in the second trimester of pregnancy. This TCR derives from a female donor in good health, enrolled as a control in a pregnancy study. CDR3 protein: CASSSGAGGPYNEQFF. In nucleotides, the CDR3 is TGTGCCAGCAGTTCCGGAGCGGGGGGCCCATACAATGAGCAGTTCTTC.